A single sample is the source of the 19 T cell receptor beta chains below, sequenced in a study of blood T cell repertoires in COVID-19 (dated by TCRdb to 2018 to 2021). Library preparation employed the immunoSEQ multiplex PCR assay. The table was pulled from immuneACCESS by TCRdb, which kept in-frame rearrangements only. Such tables lose some clones; where checked, under half of the loss comes from unresolved V genes, and the rest has no known cause. The sample table contains about 120,000 clones; only one count was recorded for about 87% of them. In total, the top ten clones hold 25% to 35% of the sample. Material for sequencing was peripheral blood. These receptors all come from a woman between 70 and 85 years old with acute or convalescent COVID-19.

This clone was detected a few times. The chain couples TRBV10-2 to TRBJ1-5; perhaps TRBD1 as D (5 bases). CDR1 is WSHSY and CDR2 is SAAADI in the germline V gene. Trimming cost V 6 bases and J 7 bases, with 16 bases left between them. The CDR3 length is 14 residues. The CDR3 loop reads CASSPTRGGQPQHF. In nucleotides, the CDR3 is TGCGCCAGCAGCCCCACCCGGGGGGGACAGCCCCAGCATTTT.

The genes are TRBV28 and TRBJ1-2; TRBD1 matches at 8 bases. This CDR3 comprises 14 residues. The trim removed 7 bases at V and 4 bases at J, leaving 8 bases unmatched. From germline, CDR1 is MDHEN and CDR2 SYDVKM. This CDR3 reads CASTTGGHLYGYTF. The CDR3 coding sequence is TGTGCCAGCACCACAGGGGGGCATCTCTATGGCTACACCTTC.

The chain recombines TRBV18 with TRBJ1-1; 7 bases match TRBD1. The CDR3 contains 14 residues. With V trimmed by 8 bases and J by 2 bases, 8 bases remained unmatched. Germline lookup yields CDR1 KGHSH and CDR2 LQKENI. Here the CDR3 DNA reads TGTGCCAGCGTCATGGGACAGACCAACACTGAAGCTTTCTTT. Translation: CASVMGQTNTEAFF.

This chain uses TRBV19 with TRBJ1-5; 9 bases agree with TRBD1. V shed 7 bases, J shed 4 bases, and the junction held 5 bases outside the gene matches. The length of the CDR3 is 14 residues. The germline V gene encodes CDR1 LNHDA and CDR2 SQIVND (reference sequence). The CDR3 sequence: CASKRGTGNQPQHF. The CDR3 DNA sequence: TGTGCCAGTAAAAGGGGGACAGGGAATCAGCCCCAGCATTTT.

CDR3 region: CASSPLSSGGNNEQFF. The CDR3, as DNA: TGCGCCAGCAGCCCCCTATCTAGCGGGGGGAACAATGAGCAGTTCTTC. The chain is built from TRBV5-1 and TRBJ2-1; 11 nucleotides agree with TRBD2. The CDR3 sequence is 16 residues long. V lost 4 bases, J lost 5 bases, and 8 bases stayed unmatched. Germline-derived CDR1 and CDR2 are SGHRS and YFSETQ.

The chain recombines TRBV5-4 with TRBJ1-4, with TRBD1 matching 8 bases. The CDR3 is made up of 15 amino acids. The germline V gene has CDR1 SGHNT and CDR2 YYREEE (reference sequence). J gave up 8 bases and V 2 bases, and 8 bases lay outside the gene matches. CDR3 sequence: CASSFFQGAEEKLFF. Here the CDR3 DNA reads TGTGCCAGCAGCTTCTTCCAGGGGGCAGAGGAAAAACTGTTTTTT.

The chain uses TRBV7-9 and TRBJ1-1; perhaps TRBD1 as D (5 bases). This CDR3 spans 14 amino acids. In germline, CDR1 is SEHNR, CDR2 FQNEAQ (reference sequence). Trimming removed 0 bases from V and 7 bases from J, with 12 bases in between. The CDR3 DNA sequence: TGTGCCAGCAGCTTAGCAGGCCAGGGTATTGAAGCTTTCTTT. Its translation is CASSLAGQGIEAFF.

The J gene is TRBJ1-1, the V gene TRBV5-1; D is perhaps TRBD1 (5 bases). CDR1 and CDR2 from the germline V gene are SGHRS and YFSETQ. V was shortened by 0 bases and J by 6 bases, with 12 bases between the two germline ends. This CDR3 region has 14 residues. Written as DNA, the CDR3 is TGCGCCAGCAGCTTGGAACAGGCCGGCTCTGAAGCTTTCTTT. Its translation is CASSLEQAGSEAFF. Full variable domain (rest looked up from reference TRBV5-1 and TRBJ1-1): KAGVTQTPRYLIKTRGQQVTLSCSPISGHRSVSWYQQTPGQGLQFLFEYFSETQRNKGNFPGRFSGRQFSNSRSEMNVSTLELGDSALYLCASSLEQAGSEAFFGQGTRLTVV.

This clone has more than one count but fewer than ten. The rearrangement joins TRBV2 to TRBJ2-7; TRBD2 matches at 7 bases. The CDR3 is 15 residues long. J was trimmed by 2 bases and V by 6 bases; bases with no gene match: 10. Looked up from germline, CDR1 is SNHLY and CDR2 is FYNNEI. CDR3 region: CASRLSAGPTYEQYF. The CDR3 DNA reads TGTGCCAGCAGACTTTCAGCGGGGCCAACCTACGAGCAGTACTTC. Drawing the rest from reference TRBV2 and TRBJ2-7, the complete variable domain is EPEVTQTPSHQVTQMGQEVILRCVPISNHLYFYWYRQILGQKVEFLVSFYNNEISEKSEIFDDQFSVERPDGSNFTLKIRSTKLEDSAMYFCASRLSAGPTYEQYFGPGTRLTVT.

The chain combines TRBV24-1 with TRBJ2-1, with no clear D. The CDR3 totals 11 residues. Germline CDR1 KGHDR, CDR2 SFDVKD. V lost 4 bases, J lost 9 bases, and 6 bases lay in between. CDR3 bases: TGTGCCACCAGTGACAGAGGTGAGCAGTTCTTC. Protein product: CATSDRGEQFF.

In nucleotides, the CDR3 is TGTGCCAGCGCCCAGGGGGCATTTACGGGAAACACCATATATTTT. This translates into CASAQGAFTGNTIYF. This chain connects TRBV5-5 to TRBJ1-3, with TRBD1 matching 8 bases. This CDR3 has 15 residues. The trim removed 7 bases at V and 4 bases at J, leaving 10 bases unmatched. Germline V gene lookup returns CDR1 SGHKS and CDR2 YYEKEE (reference sequence).

J is TRBJ1-2 and V is TRBV5-1, with TRBD1 identical over 8 bases. After removal of 3 bases from V and 9 bases from J, the junction contained 10 bases not matched to a gene. The CDR3 totals 14 residues. Germline CDR1 reads SGHRS; CDR2 reads YFSETQ. The CDR3, as DNA: TGCGCCAGCAGCTATGACAGGGGACAGACTAGCTACACCTTC. Its translation: CASSYDRGQTSYTF.

The chain joins TRBV10-1 to TRBJ2-3, with 7 positions matching TRBD1. The CDR3 is made up of 16 amino acids. Germline CDR1 is WNHNN and CDR2 is SYGVQD (reference sequence). Germline trimming cut 3 bases from V and 5 bases from J; bases unmatched to any gene: 11. CDR3 residues: CASSEGPTGIGDTQYF. The DNA of the CDR3 is TGCGCCAGCAGTGAAGGGCCGACAGGGATTGGAGATACGCAGTATTTT.

V usage is TRBV5-4 and J usage is TRBJ1-2; possible D gene TRBD1, 5 bases. CDR1 and CDR2 (germline): SGHNT, YYREEE (reference sequence). Trimming took 4 bases from V and 4 from J, leaving 17 bases between them. This CDR3 spans 15 amino acids. CDR3: CASSMDRQMLYGYTF. CDR3 in DNA: TGTGCCAGCAGCATGGATCGACAGATGCTCTATGGCTACACCTTC.

This clone has only a few counts. The rearrangement joins TRBV7-2 to TRBJ2-7, with 8 bases that match TRBD2. Germline V gene sequence: CDR1 SGHTA, CDR2 FQGNSA. Germline trimming cut 10 bases from V and 5 bases from J; bases unmatched to any gene: 10. The CDR3 sequence is 13 residues long. CDR3 sequence: CATGGGVFDEQYF. The CDR3 DNA is TGTGCCACCGGGGGGGGCGTTTTCGACGAGCAGTACTTC.

The chain employs TRBV11-3 and TRBJ1-1; tentatively, D is TRBD1 (5 bases). Germline assignment: CDR1 SGHNT and CDR2 YENEEA. This CDR3 has 14 residues. The V gene lost 6 bases and the J gene lost 4 bases, with 15 bases spanning the gap. CDR3 residues: CASRDLAGGTEAFF. Written as DNA, the CDR3 is TGTGCCAGCAGAGATTTGGCGGGGGGCACTGAAGCTTTCTTT.

J is TRBJ2-1 and V is TRBV3-1 (or the pseudogene TRBV3-2); a possible D gene is TRBD2 (5 bases). The V end was cut by 0 bases, the J end by 7 bases, with 13 bases between. In germline, CDR1 is LGHDT, CDR2 YNNKEL (reference sequence). The CDR3 extends over 15 amino acids. CDR3 protein: CASSQDLATWNEQFF. As DNA, the CDR3 is TGTGCCAGCAGCCAAGACCTAGCCACCTGGAATGAGCAGTTCTTC.

This chain uses TRBV19 with TRBJ1-2, with 9 bases lining up with TRBD1. Germline lookup yields CDR1 LNHDA and CDR2 SQIVND (reference sequence). The CDR3 spans 15 residues. The V and J ends lost 5 bases and 7 bases, in that order; junction bases with no gene match: 11. CDR3 amino acids: CASSVFPGQGSGYTF. The CDR3 nucleotides read TGTGCCAGTAGTGTCTTCCCGGGACAGGGATCTGGCTACACCTTC.

The chain is built from TRBV18 and TRBJ1-3; D ambiguous. The CDR3 covers 14 residues. V dropped 2 bases and J dropped 4 bases, with 9 bases sitting between them. Germline V gene data show CDR1 as KGHSH and CDR2 as LQKENI. CDR3 bases: TGTGCCAGCTCACCAACGGGTACAGGAAACACCATATATTTT. Translated, it gives CASSPTGTGNTIYF.